Each of the 10 T cell receptor beta chains below was sequenced from the same sample in a study of cytomegalovirus exposure and HLA in healthy donors. PCR was performed using 60 Vbeta and 13 Jbeta primers. Sequencing was performed with immunoSEQ multiplex PCR; in TCRdb, only in-frame clones are kept and a portion is missing. The sample contains nearly 110,000 clones, over 70% of which appear only once. The sequenced sample was PBMCs. The source of these receptors is a man aged 30 to 39 in good health and CMV-seronegative.

V is TRBV10-3 and J is TRBJ1-2; D is undetermined. The V gene's germline CDR1 is ENHRY and CDR2 SYGVKD. Trimming removed 5 bases from V and 0 bases from J, with 10 bases in between. This CDR3 region has 14 residues. The CDR3: CAISMTGTNYGYTF. As DNA, the CDR3 is TGTGCCATCAGTATGACGGGAACTAACTATGGCTACACCTTC.

A remark on this clone: Because the CDR3 is missing its conserved closing phenylalanine or tryptophan, this is likely a read error. It is unclear where the CDR3 begins or ends on the DNA, so no DNA is shown, and the CDR3 is as TCRdb lists it. CDR3 amino acids: CASSQGGSTGLPPGPD. This chain links TRBV4-1 with TRBJ1-1. The CDR3 adds up to 16 amino acids, both ends counted. Per germline, CDR1 MGHRA and CDR2 YSYEKL.

CDR3 residues: CASISAPARGQPQHF. The CDR3 nucleotides read TGTGCCAGCATCAGCGCGCCAGCCCGCGGTCAGCCCCAGCATTTT. This chain links TRBV6-1 with TRBJ1-5; the D is unclear. The CDR3 contains 15 residues. The V gene lost 7 bases and the J gene lost 6 bases, with 19 bases spanning the gap. From germline, CDR1 is MNHNS and CDR2 SASEGT.

The chain combines TRBV6-5 with TRBJ2-7, with D possibly TRBD1 on 5 matching bases. The CDR3 is made up of 15 amino acids. Germline CDR1 reads MNHEY; CDR2 reads SVGAGI. V gave up 0 bases and J gave up 0 bases, with 9 bases separating them. The CDR3 DNA reads TGTGCCAGCAGTTACTCGTCGACAGTCTCCTACGAGCAGTACTTC. The encoded protein is CASSYSSTVSYEQYF.

The chain recombines TRBV6-1 with TRBJ2-7; 10 bases fit TRBD2. CDR1 and CDR2 (germline): MNHNS, SASEGT. The CDR3 length is 12 residues. Losses at the gene ends were 7 bases for V and 5 bases for J; bases not matched to a gene: 2. CDR3: CASTGTSDEQYF. The CDR3 DNA reads as TGTGCCAGCACCGGGACTAGCGACGAGCAGTACTTC.

The CDR3 region has the DNA TGTGCCAGCACTAGGGACAGATTGAACACTGAAGCTTTCTTT. Its translation: CASTRDRLNTEAFF. The genes are TRBV6-1 and TRBJ1-1; 7 nucleotides line up with TRBD1. The ends lost 7 bases at V and 0 bases at J; junction bases unmatched: 5. The CDR3 spans 14 residues. CDR1 is MNHNS and CDR2 is SASEGT in the germline V gene.

This rearrangement joins TRBV15 to TRBJ2-1, with 8 bases matching TRBD2. The CDR3 is 18 residues long. The germline V gene encodes CDR1 LNHNV and CDR2 YYDKDF (reference sequence). Unmatched junction bases numbered 18, after V lost 5 bases and J lost 6 bases. CDR3 in amino acids: CATSRDRIREGRGNEQFF. As DNA, the CDR3 is TGTGCCACCAGCCGCGACAGGATACGGGAGGGCCGGGGCAATGAGCAGTTCTTC.

V gene TRBV29-1 combines with J gene TRBJ2-7, with TRBD1 matching over 8 bases. V was pared by 2 bases and J by 7 bases, with 19 bases of the junction left unmatched. The CDR3 consists of 17 residues. Germline CDR1 SQVTM, CDR2 ANQGSEA. CDR3 sequence (DNA): TGCAGCGTTGAAAGGCCCCTCCCTGCAGGGGGCGTTTGGGAGCAGTACTTC. Protein: CSVERPLPAGGVWEQYF.

J is TRBJ2-3 and V is TRBV29-1; 7 positions agree with TRBD2. The CDR3 runs to 13 residues. Looked up from germline, CDR1 is SQVTM and CDR2 is ANQGSEA. J gave up 6 bases and V 3 bases, and 6 bases lay outside the gene matches. The chain's CDR3 is CSVDGLSGDTQYF. CDR3 DNA sequence: TGCAGCGTTGACGGACTTAGCGGGGATACGCAGTATTTT.

The chain combines TRBV5-4 with TRBJ2-3; tentatively, D is TRBD2 (6 bases). Germline V gene lookup returns CDR1 SGHNT and CDR2 YYREEE (reference sequence). This CDR3 spans 14 amino acids. V shed 4 bases and J shed 2 bases, with 11 bases lying between them. CDR3 in DNA: TGTGCCAGCAGCCTCGGACTATCCACAGATACGCAGTATTTT. This sequence encodes CASSLGLSTDTQYF.